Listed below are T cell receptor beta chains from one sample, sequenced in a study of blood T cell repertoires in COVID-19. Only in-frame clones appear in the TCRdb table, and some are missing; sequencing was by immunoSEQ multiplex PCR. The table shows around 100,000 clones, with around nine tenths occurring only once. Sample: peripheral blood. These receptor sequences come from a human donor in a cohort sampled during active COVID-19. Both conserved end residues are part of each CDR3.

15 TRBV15 CATSRADRGADTQYF
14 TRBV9 CASSLGGLNEKLFF
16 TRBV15 CATSGGTGYPQETQYF
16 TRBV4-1 CASSQGQGIAKNIQYF
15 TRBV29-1 CSVRDRGRGTDTQYF
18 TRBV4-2 CASSQELAGGPGKETQYF
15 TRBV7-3 CASSLGTGGRETQYF
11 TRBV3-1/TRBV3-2 CASSSAYEQYF
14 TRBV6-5 CASSAGQGGETQYF
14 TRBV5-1 CASSLVTGTYEQYF